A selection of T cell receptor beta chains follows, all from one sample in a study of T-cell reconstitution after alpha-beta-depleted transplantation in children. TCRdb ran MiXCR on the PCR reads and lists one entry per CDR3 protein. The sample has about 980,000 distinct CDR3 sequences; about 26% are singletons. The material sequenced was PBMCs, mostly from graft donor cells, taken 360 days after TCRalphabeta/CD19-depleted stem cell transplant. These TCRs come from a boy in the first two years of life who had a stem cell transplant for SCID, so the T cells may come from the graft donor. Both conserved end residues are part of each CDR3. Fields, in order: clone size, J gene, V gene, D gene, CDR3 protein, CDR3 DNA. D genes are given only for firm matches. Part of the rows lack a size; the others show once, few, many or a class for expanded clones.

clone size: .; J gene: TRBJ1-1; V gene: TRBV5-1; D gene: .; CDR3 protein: CASSLEGGQGEAFF; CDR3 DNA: TGCGCCAGCAGCTTGGAGGGGGGGCAGGGTGAAGCTTTCTTT
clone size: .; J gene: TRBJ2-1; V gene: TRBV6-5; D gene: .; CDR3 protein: CASSYSPSPVGGEQFF; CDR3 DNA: TGTGCCAGCAGTTACTCTCCGTCTCCAGTCGGGGGTGAGCAGTTCTTC
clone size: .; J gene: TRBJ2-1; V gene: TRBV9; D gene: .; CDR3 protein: CASSGGSLSYNEQFF; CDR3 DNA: TGTGCCAGCAGCGGGGGGTCTTTATCCTACAATGAGCAGTTCTTC
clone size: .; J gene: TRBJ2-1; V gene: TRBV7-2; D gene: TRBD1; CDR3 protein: CASSLPGTGSNERFF; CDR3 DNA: TGTGCCAGCAGCTTACCCGGGACAGGGTCCAATGAGCGGTTCTTC
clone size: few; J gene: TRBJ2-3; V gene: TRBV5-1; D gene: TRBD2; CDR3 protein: CASVPGGPVDTQYF; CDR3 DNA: TGCGCCAGCGTGCCGGGGGGGCCAGTAGATACGCAGTATTTT
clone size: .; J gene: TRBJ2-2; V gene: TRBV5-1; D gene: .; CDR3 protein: CASSLTQFKVGELFF; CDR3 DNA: TGCGCCAGCAGCTTGACACAGTTCAAGGTCGGGGAGCTGTTTTTT
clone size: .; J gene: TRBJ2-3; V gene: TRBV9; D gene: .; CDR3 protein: CASSVGRRAGSTDTQYF; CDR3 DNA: TGTGCCAGCAGCGTAGGCCGCCGGGCGGGGAGCACAGATACGCAGTATTTT
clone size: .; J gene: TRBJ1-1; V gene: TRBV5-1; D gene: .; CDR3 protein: CASSLDGALTSTEAFF; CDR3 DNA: TGCGCCAGCAGCTTGGACGGGGCGCTAACGTCTACTGAAGCATTCTTT
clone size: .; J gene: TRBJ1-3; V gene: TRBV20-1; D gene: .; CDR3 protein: CSARAAGSGNTIYF; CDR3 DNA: TGCAGTGCTAGAGCCGCGGGGTCTGGAAACACCATATATTTT
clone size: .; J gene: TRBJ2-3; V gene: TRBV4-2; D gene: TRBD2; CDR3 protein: CASSQERLGGESSTDTQYF; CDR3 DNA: TGTGCCAGCAGCCAAGAGAGGCTCGGGGGGGAGTCTAGCACAGATACGCAGTATTTT
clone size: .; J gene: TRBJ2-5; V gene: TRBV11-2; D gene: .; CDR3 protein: CASSPRGLLPEETQYF; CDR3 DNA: TGTGCCAGCAGCCCGCGGGGGCTGCTCCCTGAAGAGACCCAGTACTTC
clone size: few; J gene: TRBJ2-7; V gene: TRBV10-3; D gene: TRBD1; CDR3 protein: CAIRSPGQGGYEQYF; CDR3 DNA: TGTGCCATCAGGTCTCCGGGACAGGGGGGCTACGAGCAGTACTTC
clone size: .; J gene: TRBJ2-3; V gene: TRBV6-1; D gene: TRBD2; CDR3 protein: CASTRTSGGSRDTQYF; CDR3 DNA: TGTGCCAGCACCAGGACTAGCGGGGGGTCCAGAGATACACAGTATTTT